Presented here are 19 T cell receptor beta chains from one specimen sequenced in a study of blood T cell repertoires in COVID-19. Sequencing used immunoSEQ multiplex PCR; TCRdb keeps in-frame clones, though not all of them. The table records 400,000 to 500,000 clones, nearly 90% of them present only once. The sample comprised PBMCs or T cells enriched from blood (not recorded which). The receptors were sampled from a woman aged 18 to 35 who had been exposed to COVID-19.

The chain couples TRBV7-2 to TRBJ2-7, with 7 bases that match TRBD2. The CDR3 sequence is 15 residues long. Germline CDR1 is SGHTA and CDR2 is FQGNSA. Trimming at V came to 4 bases and at J to 0 bases, leaving 6 bases not matched to a gene. CDR3 nucleotide sequence: TGTGCCAGCAGCTCCCGAGCGGGGAGCTCCTACGAGCAGTACTTC. Translated, it gives CASSSRAGSSYEQYF.

This chain connects TRBV9 to TRBJ1-1; no clear D. Trimming took 5 bases from V and 3 from J, leaving 17 bases between them. CDR1 is SGDLS and CDR2 is YYNGEE in the germline V gene. This CDR3 spans 15 amino acids. Here the CDR3 reads CASRRSGYRDTEAFF. The CDR3 DNA follows: TGTGCCAGCAGGAGGAGCGGCTATAGGGACACTGAAGCTTTCTTT.

V is TRBV6-5 and J is TRBJ2-2; TRBD1 aligns across 8 bases. Losses at the gene ends were 5 bases for V and 5 bases for J; bases not matched to a gene: 4. The CDR3 consists of 14 residues. Germline V gene data show CDR1 as MNHEY and CDR2 as SVGAGI. The CDR3 protein is CASSLTGVTGELFF. The CDR3 nucleotides read TGTGCCAGCAGTCTGACAGGGGTAACCGGGGAGCTGTTTTTT.

This clone was counted a few times. The rearrangement links TRBV5-1 to TRBJ1-2; D gene unclear. V lost 7 bases, J lost 5 bases, and 18 bases lay in between. CDR1 and CDR2 (germline): SGHRS, YFSETQ. This CDR3 comprises 14 residues. CDR3 residues: CASQPTETIYGYTF. The CDR3 nucleotides read TGCGCCAGCCAGCCGACCGAGACAATTTATGGCTACACCTTC.

This clone was seen more than once but under ten times. CDR3 protein: CASSLGGEYQETQYF. CDR3 in DNA: TGTGCCAGCAGCTTGGGAGGTGAGTACCAAGAGACCCAGTACTTC. The chain recombines TRBV5-5 with TRBJ2-5; D unclear. The CDR3 contains 15 residues. Per germline, CDR1 SGHKS and CDR2 YYEKEE (reference sequence). The V end was cut by 0 bases, the J end by 0 bases, with 9 bases between. Complete variable domain (other parts from reference TRBV5-5 and TRBJ2-5): DAGVTQSPTHLIKTRGQQVTLRCSPISGHKSVSWYQQVLGQGPQFIFQYYEKEERGRGNFPDRFSARQFPNYSSELNVNALLLGDSALYLCASSLGGEYQETQYFGPGTRLLVL.

This chain joins TRBV9 and TRBJ2-1, with TRBD2 identical over 8 bases. V lost 3 bases to trimming and J lost 10 bases; unmatched junction nucleotides: 6. Germline V gene data show CDR1 as SGDLS and CDR2 as YYNGEE. This CDR3 is 13 amino acids long. CDR3 loop: CASSDGLATEQFF. The CDR3 DNA reads TGTGCCAGCAGCGACGGACTAGCTACGGAGCAGTTCTTC.

The chain carries TRBV12-3 or TRBV12-4 and TRBJ1-1, with 7 bases fitting TRBD1. The CDR3 consists of 12 residues. With 7 bases clipped from V and 8 bases from J, the junction kept 7 bases outside the gene matches. CDR3 residues: CASILGGREAFF. CDR3 in DNA: TGTGCCAGCATCCTAGGGGGCCGGGAAGCTTTCTTT.

The V call is TRBV6-5, the J call TRBJ2-5, with D possibly being TRBD2 (6 bases). The germline gives CDR1 MNHEY, CDR2 SVGAGI. Deletions cut 5 bases from V and 5 bases from J, with 15 bases between. The length of the CDR3 is 14 residues. Here the CDR3 DNA reads TGTGCCAGCAGTCACGGGGGACTTCAGGAGACCCAGTACTTC. It yields the protein CASSHGGLQETQYF.

The rearrangement joins TRBV11-2 to TRBJ2-1, with D possibly being TRBD2 (5 bases). Per the germline V gene, CDR1 is SGHAT and CDR2 is FQNNGV. This CDR3 spans 18 amino acids. The V and J ends lost 2 bases and 1 base respectively, with 18 bases between them. CDR3 DNA: TGTGCCAGCAGCTTATCCCCGGCAGCGGTGGTTTCCTACAATGAGCAGTTCTTC. It specifies CASSLSPAAVVSYNEQFF. The full variable domain, its missing parts supplied by reference TRBV11-2 and TRBJ2-1, is EAGVAQSPRYKIIEKRQSVAFWCNPISGHATLYWYQQILGQGPKLLIQFQNNGVVDDSQLPKDRFSAERLKGVDSTLKIQPAKLEDSAVYLCASSLSPAAVVSYNEQFFGPGTRLTVL.

J is TRBJ2-7 and V is TRBV28; 8 bases match TRBD2. V shed 7 bases, J shed 3 bases, and the junction held 2 bases outside the gene matches. This CDR3 has 12 amino acids. Per the germline V gene, CDR1 is MDHEN and CDR2 is SYDVKM. The CDR3 nucleotides read TGTGCCAGCACAACTAGCGGCTACGAGCAGTACTTC. It translates to CASTTSGYEQYF.

The chain is built from TRBV2 and TRBJ1-2; no clear D. V was trimmed by 4 bases and J by 5 bases, leaving 8 bases between them. The CDR3 consists of 12 residues. The germline V gene has CDR1 SNHLY and CDR2 FYNNEI. CDR3 bases: TGTGCCAGCAGTGCCGGGAGATATGGCTACACCTTC. It encodes CASSAGRYGYTF. The full variable domain, rest sourced from reference TRBV2 and TRBJ1-2, is EPEVTQTPSHQVTQMGQEVILRCVPISNHLYFYWYRQILGQKVEFLVSFYNNEISEKSEIFDDQFSVERPDGSNFTLKIRSTKLEDSAMYFCASSAGRYGYTFGSGTRLTVV.

The chain joins TRBV5-1 to TRBJ2-5; weak D call: TRBD2 (5 bases). This CDR3 comprises 13 residues. V lost 7 bases to trimming and J lost 0 bases, with 10 bases between them. Germline CDR1 is SGHRS and CDR2 is YFSETQ. The CDR3 sequence is CASGREYQETQYF. In nucleotides, the CDR3 is TGCGCCAGCGGGAGAGAGTACCAAGAGACCCAGTACTTC. Full variable domain (remainder filled in from reference TRBV5-1 and TRBJ2-5): KAGVTQTPRYLIKTRGQQVTLSCSPISGHRSVSWYQQTPGQGLQFLFEYFSETQRNKGNFPGRFSGRQFSNSRSEMNVSTLELGDSALYLCASGREYQETQYFGPGTRLLVL.

The rearrangement joins TRBV11-3 to TRBJ1-3, with D hard to call. V lost 1 base and J 2 bases, leaving 6 bases between the germline ends. Germline-derived CDR1 and CDR2 are SGHNT and YENEEA. This CDR3 is 14 amino acids long. The CDR3 reads CASSLGEAGNTIYF. CDR3 in DNA: TGTGCCAGCAGCTTAGGCGAGGCTGGAAACACCATATATTTT.

Regarding this clone: In the same sample, other DNA sequences code for this CDR3. The V call is TRBV18, the J call TRBJ1-5; no clear D. This CDR3 is built from 13 residues. Trimming shortened V by 3 bases and J by 4 bases, and 7 bases separated the two germline ends. Germline loops: CDR1 KGHSH, CDR2 LQKENI. CDR3 region: CASSPTRNQPQHF. Here the CDR3 DNA reads TGTGCCAGCTCACCTACGAGAAATCAGCCCCAGCATTTT.

The chain recombines TRBV5-8 with TRBJ1-1; 7 positions agree with TRBD1. The CDR3 is 17 amino acids. With V trimmed by 3 bases and J by 2 bases, 13 bases remained unmatched. The germline V gene encodes CDR1 SGHTS and CDR2 YDEGEE. This CDR3 reads CASSSDYRGWENTEAFF. The CDR3 DNA follows: TGTGCCAGCAGCTCTGACTACAGGGGATGGGAAAACACTGAAGCTTTCTTT.

J is TRBJ1-1 and V is TRBV30; 9 bases are a match to TRBD1. CDR3 length: 13 residues. Germline V gene sequence: CDR1 GTSNPN, CDR2 SVGIG (reference sequence). Trimming at V came to 8 bases and at J to 6 bases, leaving 10 bases not matched to a gene. Here the CDR3 reads CAGTGGKTAEAFF. CDR3 nucleotide sequence: TGTGCCGGCACAGGGGGCAAGACAGCTGAAGCTTTCTTT.

The J gene is TRBJ2-2, the V gene TRBV10-2, with D possibly being TRBD2 (5 bases). This CDR3 has 17 residues. V gave up 6 bases and J gave up 0 bases, with 17 bases separating them. The germline gives CDR1 WSHSY, CDR2 SAAADI. The CDR3 here is CASRPSSTTSNTGELFF. The CDR3 nucleotides are TGCGCCAGCAGACCCTCTTCGACTACTTCGAACACCGGGGAGCTGTTTTTT.

The V call is TRBV18, the J call TRBJ1-1; 7 nucleotides line up with TRBD1. The CDR3 loop spans 16 amino acids. J lost 0 bases, V lost 0 bases, and 4 bases had no gene match. Germline V gene lookup returns CDR1 KGHSH and CDR2 LQKENI. The DNA of the CDR3 is TGTGCCAGCTCACCACCGGGACAGCGAATGAACACTGAAGCTTTCTTT. Amino acids: CASSPPGQRMNTEAFF.

This clone has a handful of counts. CDR3 sequence reads: CASSPGQSNYGYTF. CDR3 nucleotides: TGCGCCAGCAGCCCGGGACAGTCTAACTATGGCTACACCTTC. The chain employs TRBV4-3 and TRBJ1-2, with TRBD1 matching 7 bases. The J segment lost 0 bases and the V segment lost 4 bases, leaving 2 bases of the junction unmatched. The V gene's germline CDR1 is LGHNA and CDR2 YSLEER. The CDR3 length is 14 residues.